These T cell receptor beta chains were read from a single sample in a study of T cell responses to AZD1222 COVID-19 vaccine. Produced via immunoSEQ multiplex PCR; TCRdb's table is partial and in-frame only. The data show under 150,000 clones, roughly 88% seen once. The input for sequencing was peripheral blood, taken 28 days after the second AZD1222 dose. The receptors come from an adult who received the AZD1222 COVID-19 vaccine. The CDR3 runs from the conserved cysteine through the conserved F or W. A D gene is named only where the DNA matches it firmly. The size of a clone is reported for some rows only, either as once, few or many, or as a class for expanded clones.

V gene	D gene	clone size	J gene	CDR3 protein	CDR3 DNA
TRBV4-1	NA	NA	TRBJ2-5	CASSQDRSRSQETQYF	TGCGCCAGCAGCCAAGATCGTAGCCGTAGCCAAGAGACCCAGTACTTC
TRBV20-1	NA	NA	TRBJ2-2	CSASGADITNTGELFF	TGCAGTGCTAGTGGTGCGGACATAACGAACACCGGGGAGCTGTTTTTT
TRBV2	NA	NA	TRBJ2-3	CASKRRLDTDTQYF	TGTGCCAGCAAGAGGAGACTTGACACAGATACGCAGTATTTT
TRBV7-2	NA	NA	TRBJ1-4	CASSSEGGGDEKLFF	TGTGCCAGCAGCTCCGAGGGGGGAGGAGATGAAAAACTGTTTTTT
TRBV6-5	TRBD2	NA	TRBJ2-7	CASSSMTSGRNFEQYF	TGTGCCAGCAGTTCCATGACTAGCGGGAGGAACTTCGAGCAGTACTTC
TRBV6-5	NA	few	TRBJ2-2	CASRLRGIGELFF	TGTGCCAGCAGACTAAGGGGGATCGGGGAGCTGTTTTTT
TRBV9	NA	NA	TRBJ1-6	CASSVESDSPLHF	TGTGCCAGCAGCGTAGAATCCGATTCACCCCTCCACTTT
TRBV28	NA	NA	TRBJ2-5	CASSFQGAETQYF	TGTGCCAGCAGTTTTCAAGGGGCGGAGACCCAGTACTTC
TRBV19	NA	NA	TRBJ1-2	CASSRNGYTF	TGTGCCAGTAGCAGGAATGGCTACACCTTC
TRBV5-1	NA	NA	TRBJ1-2	CASSPGTIDGYTF	TGCGCCAGCAGCCCAGGGACCATCGATGGCTACACCTTC
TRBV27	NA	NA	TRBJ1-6	CASSRTAINSPLHF	TGTGCCAGCAGCCGGACAGCGATAAATTCACCCCTCCACTTT
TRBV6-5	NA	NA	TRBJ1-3	CASTGGLLSGNTIYF	TGTGCCAGCACCGGCGGCCTACTCTCTGGAAACACCATATATTTT
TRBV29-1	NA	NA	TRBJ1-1	CSVGFGADTEAFF	TGCAGCGTTGGTTTCGGGGCCGACACTGAAGCTTTCTTT
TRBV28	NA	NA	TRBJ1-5	CASSPENNQPQHF	TGTGCCAGCAGTCCTGAGAACAATCAGCCCCAGCATTTT